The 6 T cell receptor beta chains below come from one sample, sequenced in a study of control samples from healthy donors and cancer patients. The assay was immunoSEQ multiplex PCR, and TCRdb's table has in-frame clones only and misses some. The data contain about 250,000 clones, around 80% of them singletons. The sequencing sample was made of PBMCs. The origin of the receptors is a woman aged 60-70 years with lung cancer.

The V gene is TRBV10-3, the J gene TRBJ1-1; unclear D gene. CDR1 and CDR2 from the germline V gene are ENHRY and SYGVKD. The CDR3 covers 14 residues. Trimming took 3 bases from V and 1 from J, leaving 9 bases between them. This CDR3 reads CAISEYGQNTEAFF. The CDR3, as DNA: TGTGCCATCAGTGAATACGGGCAGAACACTGAAGCTTTCTTT.

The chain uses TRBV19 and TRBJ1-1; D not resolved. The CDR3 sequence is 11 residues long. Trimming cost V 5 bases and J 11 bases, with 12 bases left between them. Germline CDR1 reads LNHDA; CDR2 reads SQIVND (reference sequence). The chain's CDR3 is CASSWRVGAFF. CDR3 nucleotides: TGTGCCAGTAGTTGGAGGGTCGGCGCTTTCTTT.

CDR3 DNA: TGTGCCAGCAGTGGGACAGGGAGCTCCTATAATTCACCCCTCCACTTT. Translated, it gives CASSGTGSSYNSPLHF. The chain is built from TRBV2 and TRBJ1-6; 8 bases map to TRBD1. After removal of 4 bases from V and 0 bases from J, the junction contained 2 bases not matched to a gene. Per germline, CDR1 SNHLY and CDR2 FYNNEI. The CDR3 extends over 16 amino acids.

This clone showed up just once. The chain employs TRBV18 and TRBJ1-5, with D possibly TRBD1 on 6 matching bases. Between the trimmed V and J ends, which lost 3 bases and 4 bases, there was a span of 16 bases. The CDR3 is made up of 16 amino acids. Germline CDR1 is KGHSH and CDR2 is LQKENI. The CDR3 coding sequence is TGTGCCAGCTCACCGGGTGCCAGAGGGGGTAATCAGCCCCAGCATTTT. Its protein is CASSPGARGGNQPQHF.

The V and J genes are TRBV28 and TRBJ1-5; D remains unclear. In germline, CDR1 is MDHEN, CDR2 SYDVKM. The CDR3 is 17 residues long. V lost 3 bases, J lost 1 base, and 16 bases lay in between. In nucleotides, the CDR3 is TGTGCCAGCAGTTTTGGTCGAGGGCGGGGAAGCAATCAGCCCCAGCATTTT. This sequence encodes CASSFGRGRGSNQPQHF.

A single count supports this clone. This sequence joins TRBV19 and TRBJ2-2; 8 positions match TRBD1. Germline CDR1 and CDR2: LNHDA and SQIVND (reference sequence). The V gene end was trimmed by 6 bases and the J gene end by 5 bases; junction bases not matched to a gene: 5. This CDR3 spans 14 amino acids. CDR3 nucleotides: TGTGCCAGTAGGACCCGGGACAGGACCGGGGAGCTGTTTTTT. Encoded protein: CASRTRDRTGELFF. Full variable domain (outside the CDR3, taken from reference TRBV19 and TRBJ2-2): DGGITQSPKYLFRKEGQNVTLSCEQNLNHDAMYWYRQDPGQGLRLIYYSQIVNDFQKGDIAEGYSVSREKKESFPLTVTSAQKNPTAFYLCASRTRDRTGELFFGEGSRLTVL.